A single sample gave rise to the 9 T cell receptor beta chains below, sequenced in a study of blood T cell repertoires in COVID-19. Libraries were prepared by immunoSEQ multiplex PCR; TCRdb keeps only in-frame clonotypes and omits some of them. The sample contains about 180,000 clones, roughly 84% of which appear only once. The sequencing sample was made of peripheral blood. Receptor source: a man aged 18 to 30 with active or convalescent COVID-19.

The J gene is TRBJ1-4, the V gene TRBV5-4, with a weak D call TRBD1 (6 bases). The CDR3 is 15 residues long. The ends were cut back, 5 bases at V and 3 bases at J, with 14 bases in the middle. The germline gives CDR1 SGHNT, CDR2 YYREEE (reference sequence). The CDR3 DNA reads TGTGCCAGCAGACCGGACAGCCCCTCTAATGAAAAACTGTTTTTT. Translated: CASRPDSPSNEKLFF.

Only a few counts were recorded for this clone. V gene TRBV14 combines with J gene TRBJ1-6; 7 bases align to TRBD1. There are 15 residues in the CDR3. Germline V CDR1 and CDR2: SGHDN, FVKESK. Losses at the gene ends were 5 bases for V and 6 bases for J; bases not matched to a gene: 7. CDR3 in DNA: TGTGCCAGCAGCGCCGGGACAGCCTTTAATTCACCCCTCCACTTT. Translated, it gives CASSAGTAFNSPLHF.

This clone was counted at least ten times. The chain links TRBV6-5 to TRBJ1-6, with 10 bases identical to TRBD1. CDR1 is MNHEY, CDR2 SVGAGI, per germline. The CDR3 runs 14 residues. The ends lost 6 bases at V and 8 bases at J; junction bases unmatched: 4. CDR3 coding DNA: TGTGCCAGCAGGGAGGGGACAGGGGATTCACCCCTCCACTTT. It yields the protein CASREGTGDSPLHF.

The J gene is TRBJ2-3, the V gene TRBV19, with 7 bases identical to TRBD1. CDR1 is LNHDA, CDR2 SQIVND, per germline (reference sequence). CDR3 length: 16 residues. Trimming removed 1 base from V and 4 bases from J; junction bases left unmatched: 8. The CDR3 region is CASSIGRGLDADTQYF. The CDR3 DNA reads as TGTGCCAGTAGTATAGGAAGGGGGCTTGACGCAGATACGCAGTATTTT.

The chain joins TRBV6-6 to TRBJ1-5; D may be TRBD1 (6 bases). The ends were cut back, 3 bases at V and 4 bases at J, with 16 bases in the middle. The CDR3 contains 16 residues. The germline gives CDR1 MNHNY, CDR2 SVGAGI (reference sequence). The CDR3 protein is CASSYGAGAPNQPQHF. The DNA of the CDR3 is TGTGCCAGCAGTTATGGGGCAGGGGCACCAAATCAGCCCCAGCATTTT.

The table lists this clone with a count of one. V and J are TRBV29-1 and TRBJ2-7; 13 nucleotides agree with TRBD2. This CDR3 spans 13 amino acids. CDR1 SQVTM and CDR2 ANQGSEA come from the germline V gene. V trimming: 4 bases; J trimming: 6 bases; junction bases outside the gene matches: 3. Here the CDR3 DNA reads TGCAGCGTTGGGGGACTAGCGGGACGCGAGCAGTACTTC. Amino acids: CSVGGLAGREQYF.

This rearrangement joins TRBV19 to TRBJ2-5; D gene unclear. The CDR3 spans 11 residues. The V gene lost 8 bases and the J gene lost 5 bases, with 9 bases spanning the gap. Germline V lookup: CDR1 LNHDA, CDR2 SQIVND (reference sequence). The CDR3 region is CASSIRETQYF. The CDR3 DNA is TGTGCCAGTTCTATCCGTGAGACCCAGTACTTC.

There are a few counts of this clone. This chain connects TRBV7-6 to TRBJ2-1, with D possibly being TRBD1 (6 bases). Per germline, CDR1 SGHVS and CDR2 FNYEAQ. V was cut by 0 bases and J by 10 bases, with 16 bases left in between. The CDR3 length is 15 residues. CDR3 amino acids: CASSLADTSGQEQFF. For the CDR3, the DNA is TGTGCCAGCAGCTTAGCCGATACCTCAGGACAGGAGCAGTTCTTC.

Remarks on this clone: Other DNA sequences of this sample code for an identical CDR3. The chain is built from TRBV12-5 and TRBJ1-3; 7 bases align to TRBD1. J lost 3 bases, V lost 6 bases, and 2 bases had no gene match. CDR1 and CDR2 (germline): LGHNT, FRNRAP. This CDR3 contains 13 residues. Here the CDR3 DNA reads TGTGCTAGTGGCCAGGGGGGTGGAAACACCATATATTTT. Amino acid sequence: CASGQGGGNTIYF.